Below, one T cell receptor (beta chain) is given with its context. This record belongs to a study of blood T cell repertoires in COVID-19. The CDR3 consists of 11 residues. Germline V gene data show CDR1 as DFQATT and CDR2 as SNEGSKA (reference sequence). Trimming took off 6 bases at V and 8 bases at J, with 13 bases between the two ends. Produced via immunoSEQ multiplex PCR; TCRdb's table is partial and in-frame only. The sample consists of 35,000 to 45,000 clones, about 90% of them appearing once. The receptor comes from a man aged 45-65 years with active COVID-19. Sequenced: peripheral blood. The chain couples TRBV20-1 to TRBJ1-1; unclear D gene. Here the CDR3 reads CSAATPKEAFF. The DNA of the CDR3 is TGCAGTGCGGCCACGCCGAAGGAAGCTTTCTTT.